These 11 T cell receptor beta chains originate from one sample sequenced in a study of patients and donors after allogeneic stem cell transplantation. MiXCR, applied by TCRdb to the RT-PCR reads, yields one record per CDR3 protein. The table includes about a million distinct CDR3 sequences, roughly 18% detected once. Sequencing input: blood, either unsorted or a sorted T cell fraction (not recorded which). All receptors come from a human donor who was either an allogeneic HSCT recipient or a stem cell or donor lymphocyte infusion donor (not recorded which). It is not recorded whose cells these are; they may come from a transplant donor.

This clonotype was counted only a few times. The chain links TRBV4-1 to TRBJ1-6; D remains unclear. Germline CDR1 reads MGHRA; CDR2 reads YSYEKL. The V and J ends lost 2 bases and 1 base respectively, with 6 bases between them. The CDR3 runs to 15 residues. Here the CDR3 DNA reads TGCGCCAGCAGCCAAAGGTTATCCTATAATTCACCCCTCCACTTT. Its protein product is CASSQRLSYNSPLHF.

The chain is built from TRBV5-1 and TRBJ1-2; a possible D gene is TRBD1 (6 bases). V dropped 0 bases and J dropped 12 bases, with 18 bases sitting between them. In germline, CDR1 is SGHRS, CDR2 YFSETQ. The CDR3 covers 14 residues. In nucleotides, the CDR3 is TGCGCCAGCAGCTTGGGTTTGACAGGTGTCGAACACACCTTC. It translates to CASSLGLTGVEHTF.

Only a few counts were recorded for this clonotype. This rearrangement joins TRBV7-9 to TRBJ2-1; 7 bases map to TRBD2. Per the germline V gene, CDR1 is SEHNR and CDR2 is FQNEAQ (reference sequence). V lost 0 bases, J lost 15 bases, and 5 bases stayed unmatched. This CDR3 comprises 12 residues. Written as DNA, the CDR3 is TGTGCCAGCAGCTTAGCGGTGGGGAGGGCGTTCTTC. This sequence encodes CASSLAVGRAFF. The variable domain in full, with the rest retrieved from reference TRBV7-9 and TRBJ2-1, is DTGVSQNPRHKITKRGQNVTFRCDPISEHNRLYWYRQTLGQGPEFLTYFQNEAQLEKSRLLSDRFSAERPKGSFSTLEIQRTEQGDSAMYLCASSLAVGRAFFGPGTRLTVL.

The rearrangement uses TRBV4-2 and TRBJ1-2, with no clear D. The CDR3 has 11 residues. CDR1 and CDR2 (germline): LGHNA, YNFKEQ. Trimming removed 7 bases from V and 8 bases from J, with 11 bases in between. CDR3 sequence (DNA): TGTGCCAGCACCCGACGGGGAGGCTACACCTTC. Residues: CASTRRGGYTF.

This clonotype was seen more than once but under ten times. The V call is TRBV20-1, the J call TRBJ2-1; 7 bases are shared with TRBD1. V was clipped by 2 bases and J by 1 base; unmatched bases: 5. Germline V gene lookup returns CDR1 DFQATT and CDR2 SNEGSKA (reference sequence). The CDR3 is 15 amino acids. CDR3 DNA: TGCAGTGCTAGACGGGGACAGACGTCCTACAATGAGCAGTTCTTC. Translation: CSARRGQTSYNEQFF.

This chain links TRBV7-3 with TRBJ2-2; 10 bases map to TRBD2. Germline CDR1 and CDR2: SGHTA and FQGTGA. Losses at the gene ends were 2 bases for V and 5 bases for J; bases not matched to a gene: 5. The length of the CDR3 is 16 residues. The CDR3 region is CASSLDSGRFTGELFF. In DNA form, the CDR3 reads TGTGCCAGCAGCTTAGATAGCGGGAGGTTTACCGGGGAGCTGTTTTTT.

The chain carries TRBV2 and TRBJ2-2, with unresolved D. Trimming pared 7 bases from V and 0 bases from J, leaving 9 bases between. This CDR3 is built from 14 residues. Germline lookup yields CDR1 SNHLY and CDR2 FYNNEI. Here the CDR3 DNA reads TGTGCCAGCAAGACCGGACCGAACACCGGGGAGCTGTTTTTT. Protein product: CASKTGPNTGELFF.

The chain carries TRBV24-1 and TRBJ2-3, with 8 positions matching TRBD2. In germline, CDR1 is KGHDR, CDR2 SFDVKD. The junction had 18 bases not matched to a gene; V was cut back by 12 bases and J by 5 bases. The CDR3 has 16 residues. CDR3 protein: CAAPVKQRESGDTQYF. As DNA, the CDR3 is TGTGCCGCGCCAGTTAAACAGCGGGAGTCAGGAGATACGCAGTATTTT.

The table lists this clonotype with a few counts. This chain uses TRBV20-1 with TRBJ2-3, with 11 bases aligning to TRBD2. V dropped 4 bases and J dropped 3; count of bases not matched to a gene: 6. Germline V CDR1 and CDR2: DFQATT, SNEGSKA (reference sequence). This CDR3 region has 15 residues. The CDR3, as DNA: TGCAGTGCTAATCCCCTAGCGGGAGGTACAGATACGCAGTATTTT. Translation gives CSANPLAGGTDTQYF.

V and J are TRBV30 and TRBJ2-3; 7 positions match TRBD2. Germline CDR1 and CDR2: GTSNPN and SVGIG (reference sequence). CDR3 length equals 15 residues. The junction had 7 bases not matched to a gene; V was cut back by 0 bases and J by 4 bases. The CDR3 protein is CAWSVGRGLADTQYF. In nucleotides, the CDR3 is TGTGCCTGGAGTGTCGGGCGGGGGTTGGCAGATACGCAGTATTTT.

This clonotype was observed a handful of times. This chain joins TRBV12-3 or TRBV12-4 and TRBJ1-2, with D possibly TRBD1 on 5 matching bases. This CDR3 is 14 amino acids long. The ends were cut back, 0 bases at V and 8 bases at J, with 13 bases in the middle. The CDR3 bases are TGTGCCAGCAGTTTAGCGCCGGCAGGGAACGGCTACACCTTC. The encoded protein is CASSLAPAGNGYTF.